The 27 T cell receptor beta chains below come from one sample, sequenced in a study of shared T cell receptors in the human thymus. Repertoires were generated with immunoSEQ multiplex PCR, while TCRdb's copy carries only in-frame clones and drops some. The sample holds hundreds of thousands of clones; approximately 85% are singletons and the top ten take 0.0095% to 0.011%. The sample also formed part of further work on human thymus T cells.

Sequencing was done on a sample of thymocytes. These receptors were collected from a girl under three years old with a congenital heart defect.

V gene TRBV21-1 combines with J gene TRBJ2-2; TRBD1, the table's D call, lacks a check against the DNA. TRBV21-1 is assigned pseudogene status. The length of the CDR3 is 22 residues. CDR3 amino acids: CASSKARWRQGNWVVVTGELFF. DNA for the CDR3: TGTGCCAGCAGCAAAGCTAGGTGGAGGCAGGGGAATTGGGTGGTGGTGACCGGGGAGCTGTTTTTT.

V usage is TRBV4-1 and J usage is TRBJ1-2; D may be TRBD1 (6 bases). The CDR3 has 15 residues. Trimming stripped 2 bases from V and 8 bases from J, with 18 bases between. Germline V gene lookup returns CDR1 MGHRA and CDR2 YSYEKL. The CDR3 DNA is TGCGCCAGCAGCCAAACGAACGGGGGGGCCGGAGGCTACACCTTC. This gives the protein CASSQTNGGAGGYTF.

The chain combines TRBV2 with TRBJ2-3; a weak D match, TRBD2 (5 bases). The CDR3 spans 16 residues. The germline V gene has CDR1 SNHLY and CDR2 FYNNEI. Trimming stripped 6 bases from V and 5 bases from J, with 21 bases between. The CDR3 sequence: CASRTPRGQEEDTQYF. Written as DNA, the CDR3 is TGTGCCAGCAGGACCCCCCGGGGTCAGGAGGAAGATACGCAGTATTTT. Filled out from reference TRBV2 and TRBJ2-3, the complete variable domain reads EPEVTQTPSHQVTQMGQEVILRCVPISNHLYFYWYRQILGQKVEFLVSFYNNEISEKSEIFDDQFSVERPDGSNFTLKIRSTKLEDSAMYFCASRTPRGQEEDTQYFGPGTRLTVL.

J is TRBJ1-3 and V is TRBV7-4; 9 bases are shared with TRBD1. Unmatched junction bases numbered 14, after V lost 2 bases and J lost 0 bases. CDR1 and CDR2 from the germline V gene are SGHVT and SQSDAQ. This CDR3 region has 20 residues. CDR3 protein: CASSLNGGSGTGFSGNTIYF. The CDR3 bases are TGTGCCAGCAGCTTAAATGGAGGTAGTGGGACAGGGTTCTCTGGAAACACCATATATTTT.

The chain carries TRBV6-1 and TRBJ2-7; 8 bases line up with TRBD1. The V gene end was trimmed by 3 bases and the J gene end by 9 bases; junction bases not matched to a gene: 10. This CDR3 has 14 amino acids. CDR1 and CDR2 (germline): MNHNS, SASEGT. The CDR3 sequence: CASSDPTGQGAQYF. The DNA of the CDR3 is TGTGCCAGCAGTGACCCGACTGGACAGGGTGCGCAGTACTTC.

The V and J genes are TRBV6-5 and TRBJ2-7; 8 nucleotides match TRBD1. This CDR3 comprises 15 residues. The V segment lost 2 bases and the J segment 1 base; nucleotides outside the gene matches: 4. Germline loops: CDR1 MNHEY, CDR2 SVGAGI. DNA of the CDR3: TGTGCCAGCAGTTACGGACAGGGAAGGTCCTACGAGCAGTACTTC. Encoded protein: CASSYGQGRSYEQYF.

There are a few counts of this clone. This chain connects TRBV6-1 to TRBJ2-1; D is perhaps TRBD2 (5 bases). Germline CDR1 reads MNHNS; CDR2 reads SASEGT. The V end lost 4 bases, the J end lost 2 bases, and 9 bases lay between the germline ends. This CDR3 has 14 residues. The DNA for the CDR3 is TGTGCCAGCAGTGGACTATTGCCCTACAATGAGCAGTTCTTC. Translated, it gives CASSGLLPYNEQFF.

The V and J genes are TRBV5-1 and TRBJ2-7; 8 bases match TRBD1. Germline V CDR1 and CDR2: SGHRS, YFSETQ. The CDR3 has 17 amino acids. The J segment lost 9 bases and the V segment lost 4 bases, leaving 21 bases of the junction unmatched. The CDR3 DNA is TGCGCCAGCAGCCCAGGTCGGCAGGGGGCCTCCGGCGTCGGGCAGTACTTC. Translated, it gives CASSPGRQGASGVGQYF.

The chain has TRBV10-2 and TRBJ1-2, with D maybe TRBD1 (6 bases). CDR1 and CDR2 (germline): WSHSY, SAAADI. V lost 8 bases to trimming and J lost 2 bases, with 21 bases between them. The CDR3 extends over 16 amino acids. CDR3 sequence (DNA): TGCGCCAGCGGCCGACAGGCGCTAGCGGAAAACTATGGCTACACCTTC. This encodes CASGRQALAENYGYTF.

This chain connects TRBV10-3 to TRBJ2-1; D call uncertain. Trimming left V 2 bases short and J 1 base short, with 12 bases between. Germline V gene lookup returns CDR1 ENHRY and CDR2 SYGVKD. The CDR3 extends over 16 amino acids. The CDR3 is CAISEVTKPSYNEQFF. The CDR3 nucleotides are TGTGCCATCAGTGAGGTAACTAAGCCATCCTACAATGAGCAGTTCTTC.

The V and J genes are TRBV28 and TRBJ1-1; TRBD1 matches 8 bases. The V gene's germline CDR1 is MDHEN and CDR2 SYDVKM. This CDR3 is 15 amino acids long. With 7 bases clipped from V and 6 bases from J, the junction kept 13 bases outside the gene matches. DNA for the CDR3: TGTGCCAGCACCTTAACCGGGACAGGAGTCCCTGAAGCTTTCTTT. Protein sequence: CASTLTGTGVPEAFF. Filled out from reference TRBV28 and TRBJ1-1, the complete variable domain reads DVKVTQSSRYLVKRTGEKVFLECVQDMDHENMFWYRQDPGLGLRLIYFSYDVKMKEKGDIPEGYSVSREKKERFSLILESASTNQTSMYLCASTLTGTGVPEAFFGQGTRLTVV.

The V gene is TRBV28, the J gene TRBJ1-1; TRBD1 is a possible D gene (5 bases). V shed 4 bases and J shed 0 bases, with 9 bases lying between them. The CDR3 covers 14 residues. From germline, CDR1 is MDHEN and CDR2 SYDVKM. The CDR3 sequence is CASSWPGMNTEAFF. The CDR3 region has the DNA TGTGCCAGCAGTTGGCCAGGGATGAACACTGAAGCTTTCTTT.

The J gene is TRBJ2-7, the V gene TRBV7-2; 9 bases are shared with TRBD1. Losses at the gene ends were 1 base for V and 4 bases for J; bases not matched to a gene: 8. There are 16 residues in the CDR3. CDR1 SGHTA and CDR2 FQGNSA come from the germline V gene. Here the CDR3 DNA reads TGTGCCAGCAGCTTAGTACCAATCGGACAGGGGTACGAGCAGTACTTC. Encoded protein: CASSLVPIGQGYEQYF.

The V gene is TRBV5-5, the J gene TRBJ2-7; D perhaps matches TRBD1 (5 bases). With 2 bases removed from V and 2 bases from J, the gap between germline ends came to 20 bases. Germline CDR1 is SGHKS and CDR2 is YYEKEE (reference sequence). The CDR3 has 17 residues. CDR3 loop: CASSFMGHRQSPYEQYF. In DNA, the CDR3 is TGTGCCAGCAGCTTTATGGGGCATCGACAGAGTCCCTACGAGCAGTACTTC.

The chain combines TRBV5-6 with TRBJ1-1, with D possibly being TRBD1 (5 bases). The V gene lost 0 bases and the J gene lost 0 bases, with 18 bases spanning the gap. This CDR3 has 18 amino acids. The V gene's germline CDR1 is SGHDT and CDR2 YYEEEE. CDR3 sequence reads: CASSLDPRGGIVNTEAFF. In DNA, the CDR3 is TGTGCCAGCAGCTTGGACCCCCGGGGCGGGATAGTGAACACTGAAGCTTTCTTT.

The DNA of the CDR3 is TGTGCCAGCAGCGTAGCGGACCAGCGGGGGTACAATGAGCAGTTCTTC. This sequence encodes CASSVADQRGYNEQFF. V and J are TRBV9 and TRBJ2-1; 8 nucleotides line up with TRBD2. The CDR3 sequence is 16 residues long. CDR1 and CDR2 from the germline V gene are SGDLS and YYNGEE. With 0 bases clipped from V and 4 bases from J, the junction kept 6 bases outside the gene matches.

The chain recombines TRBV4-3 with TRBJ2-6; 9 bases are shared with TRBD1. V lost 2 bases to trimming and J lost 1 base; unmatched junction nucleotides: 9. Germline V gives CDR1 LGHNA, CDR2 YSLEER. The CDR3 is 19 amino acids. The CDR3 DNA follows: TGCGCCAGCAGCCAAAATCAGGGACAGGGCCTTTCTGGGGCCAACGTCCTGACTTTC. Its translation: CASSQNQGQGLSGANVLTF.

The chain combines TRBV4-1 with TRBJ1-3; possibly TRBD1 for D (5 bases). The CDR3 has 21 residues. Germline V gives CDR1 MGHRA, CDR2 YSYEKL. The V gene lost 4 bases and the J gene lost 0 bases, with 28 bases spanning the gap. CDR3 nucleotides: TGCGCCAGCAGCCCCAGGGTGAGGTGGGATGATCGTCGACCCTCTGGAAACACCATATATTTT. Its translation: CASSPRVRWDDRRPSGNTIYF.

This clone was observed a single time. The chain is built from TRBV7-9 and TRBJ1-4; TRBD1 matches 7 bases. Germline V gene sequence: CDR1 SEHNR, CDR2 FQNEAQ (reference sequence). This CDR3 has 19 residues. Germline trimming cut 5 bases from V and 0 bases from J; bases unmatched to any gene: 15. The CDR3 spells CASSGPRRDSGATNEKLFF. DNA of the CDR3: TGTGCCAGCAGCGGCCCACGAAGGGACAGTGGGGCAACTAATGAAAAACTGTTTTTT.

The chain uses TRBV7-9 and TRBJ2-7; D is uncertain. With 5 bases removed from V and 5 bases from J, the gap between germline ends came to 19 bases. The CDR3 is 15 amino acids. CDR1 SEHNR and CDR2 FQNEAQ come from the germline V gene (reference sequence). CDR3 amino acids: CASSPTSPNLHEQYF. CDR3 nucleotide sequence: TGTGCCAGCAGCCCTACCTCACCGAACCTCCACGAGCAGTACTTC.

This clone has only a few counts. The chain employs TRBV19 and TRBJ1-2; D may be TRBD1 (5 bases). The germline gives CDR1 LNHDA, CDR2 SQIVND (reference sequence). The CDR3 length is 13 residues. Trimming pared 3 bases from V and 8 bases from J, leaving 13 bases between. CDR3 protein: CASSIDGGRGYTF. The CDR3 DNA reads TGTGCCAGTAGTATTGACGGGGGTCGAGGCTACACCTTC.

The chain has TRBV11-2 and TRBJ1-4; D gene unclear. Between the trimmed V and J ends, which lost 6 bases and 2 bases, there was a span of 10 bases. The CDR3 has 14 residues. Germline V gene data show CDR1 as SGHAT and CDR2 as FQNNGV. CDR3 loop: CASSLSSTNEKLFF. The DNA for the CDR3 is TGTGCCAGCAGTCTGAGTTCGACTAATGAAAAACTGTTTTTT.

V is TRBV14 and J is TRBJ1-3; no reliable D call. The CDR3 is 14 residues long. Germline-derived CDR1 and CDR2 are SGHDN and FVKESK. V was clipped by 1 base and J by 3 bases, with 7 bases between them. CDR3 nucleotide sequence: TGTGCCAGCAGCCAAGGAGGAAATGGAAACACCATATATTTT. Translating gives CASSQGGNGNTIYF.

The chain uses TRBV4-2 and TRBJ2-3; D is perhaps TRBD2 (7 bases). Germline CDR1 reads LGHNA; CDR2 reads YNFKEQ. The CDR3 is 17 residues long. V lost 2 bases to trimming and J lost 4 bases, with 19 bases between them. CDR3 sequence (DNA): TGTGCCAGCAGCCAAACTAGGGGGGAGGGACAATCAGATACGCAGTATTTT. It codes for CASSQTRGEGQSDTQYF.

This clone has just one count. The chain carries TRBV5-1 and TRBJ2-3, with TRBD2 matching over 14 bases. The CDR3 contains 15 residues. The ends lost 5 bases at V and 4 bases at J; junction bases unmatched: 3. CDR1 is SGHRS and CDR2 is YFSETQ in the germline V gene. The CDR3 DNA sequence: TGCGCCAGCAGGGGACTAGCGGGGGAACCAGATACGCAGTATTTT. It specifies CASRGLAGEPDTQYF.

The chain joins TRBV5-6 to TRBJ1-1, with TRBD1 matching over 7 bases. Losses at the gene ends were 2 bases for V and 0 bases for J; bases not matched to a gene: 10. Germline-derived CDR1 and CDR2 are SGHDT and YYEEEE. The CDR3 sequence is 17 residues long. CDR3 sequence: CASSLGFEDRLNTEAFF. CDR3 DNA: TGTGCCAGCAGCTTAGGGTTCGAGGACAGGTTGAACACTGAAGCTTTCTTT.

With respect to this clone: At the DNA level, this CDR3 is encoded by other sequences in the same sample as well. The CDR3 nucleotides read TGTGCCAGCAGCGCAAGGGACAGGGGCTCCTACAATGAGCAGTTCTTC. Protein: CASSARDRGSYNEQFF. J is TRBJ2-1 and V is TRBV9; 10 nucleotides agree with TRBD1. From germline, CDR1 is SGDLS and CDR2 YYNGEE. This CDR3 has 16 amino acids. V trimming: 3 bases; J trimming: 0 bases; junction bases outside the gene matches: 3.